This note documents a single T cell receptor (beta chain) sequence. This clonotype was observed a few times. Its antigen is currently not known. Base qualities are not recorded, but no much larger clone differs from it by a single base. Library preparation employed 5' RACE. The sample was run on an Illumina HiSeq 2500. A second PCR of about 6 to 11 cycles was run with a J-beta primer mix and a sample-barcoded 5' primer. A template-switch 5' adaptor carrying 12 random nucleotides introduced a unique molecular identifier onto each TCR beta cDNA molecule. Each sample yielded at least 3 million CDR3-containing paired-end reads. First-strand cDNA was synthesized from all RNA with the Mint cDNA synthesis kit, primed by a TRBC-specific oligonucleotide. Following uracil-DNA glycosylase treatment, a first 18-cycle PCR with universal primers M1SS and BC2_uni_R was performed on all cDNA. Turning to the authors' computational methods: Normalization of each sample was performed by random selection of 1 million high-quality reads, each carrying a distinct molecular identifier. Instead of being binned into consensus sequences, reads that shared molecular identifiers were thrown out. MiTCR, run with a Q25 quality threshold and the strictest error-elimination algorithm, handled CDR3 identification, clonotype clustering and error correction. A nonparametric unseen species model with Euler transformation was used to estimate lower-bound total TCR beta diversity. Starting from the raw public reads, TCRdb applied fastp trimming at Q25, assembled clones with MiXCR and retained in-frame beta chains. Rows with a matching CDR3 protein are joined into one entry that keeps the most common DNA and genes. TCRdb, rather than the study authors, made the V and J calls. The sample includes about 830,000 distinct CDR3 sequences, with approximately 65% observed a single time. The ten largest clones take up roughly 26% of the sample.

The data originate from a study of blood T cells in healthy people across ages (dated by TCRdb to the mid-2010s). General notes on the study: In model experiments, template switching captured roughly one uniquely barcoded TCR beta cDNA molecule for every two T cells. Using deep sequencing normalized with unique cDNA molecular identifiers, the study measured how TCR beta repertoire diversity changes with age. Four age groups were formed from the donors: young (average 16 years), middle-aged (approximately 41), aged (under 70) and long-lived (roughly 88). To avoid experimental bias, donors of different ages were randomly spread across the sequencing lanes. Two additional independent replicas of 1 million unique cDNA reads from the same blood draw were analyzed for two donors (one aged 18 to 30 and one aged 80 or older).

The research as a whole found: Observed TCR beta diversity per million T cells fell roughly linearly with age, and a significant reduction was already apparent by age around 36. The percentage of naive T cells measured by flow cytometry correlated strongly with observed TCR beta diversity. Compared with the aged group, the long-lived group had more naive CD4+ T cells, fewer expanded clones and increased TCR diversity, a pattern suggesting age selection. Estimates of total diversity from one million sequenced T cells were regarded as lower bounds and underestimates. Since profiling was done on bulk unsorted PBMCs, naive and antigen-experienced compartments could not be conclusively compared. Because donor CMV infection status was unknown, age-related changes in expanded clonotypes were potentially confounded.

Systemically healthy Caucasian individuals from Russia, around 39 in total and aged roughly 6 to 95 years, were included as donors. Approximately 9.3 milliliters of peripheral blood were collected from each donor into EDTA-treated Vacutainer tubes. Ficoll-Paque density-gradient centrifugation was used to isolate PBMCs, with at least 6.5 million obtained per sample. Trizol reagent was used to extract total RNA from the PBMCs, yielding at least 5 micrograms per sample. For every donor, an aliquot of PBMCs went through flow cytometry to measure the percentages of naive CD45RAhigh/CD27high T cells. Per the germline V gene, SGDLS is the CDR1 and YYNGEE is the CDR2. The CDR3 measures 14 amino acids from cysteine to phenylalanine. Just CDR3 DNA is preserved here, 42 bases in frame from base 1. V lost 8 bases and J lost 8 bases; the stretch between them is 20 bases long.

The specimen was blood. The sequence joins TRBV9 to TRBJ2-1, with the D gene call left open. This receptor was obtained from a man aged 25 to 40 in good health. The nucleotide sequence reads TGTGCCAGTAATATTCTCGGCAGGACGGATGAGCAGTTCTTC. Translated, it gives CASNILGRTDEQFF.